This TCR beta chain was found in a study of beta chain features in type 1 diabetes (dated by TCRdb to between 2017 and 2018). With respect to the entire study: Patients and healthy donors did not differ in mean age, gender distribution, total cell number or subset yield. A total of 85 million to 140 million sorted cells were examined across all samples, and a strong correlation was observed between cell number per subset and RNA yield. The study compared TCRB repertoires of sorted circulating CD4+ T cell subsets between recently diagnosed type 1 diabetes patients and matched healthy donors. Regulatory and stem cell-like memory subsets were obtained from only 8 patients and roughly eight healthy donors, while naive and central memory subsets were obtained from all 28 donors.

The entire amount of isolated RNA was reverse transcribed using the High Capacity cDNA Reverse Transcription Kit, so the sequenced TCRB transcripts were expressed ones. Deep immunoSEQ sequencing was performed on naive, central memory and regulatory T cell samples, with an average of around 3.5 million total reads per sample. Sorted cells were lysed in RLT buffer, and RNA was extracted using DNase-treated RNeasy Micro or Mini kits according to cell number. To prevent cross-contamination, each cell subset was processed individually, whereas patient and healthy donor samples were processed jointly. TCRB sequences were amplified from cDNA with the immunoSEQ multiplex PCR, producing 87-bp fragments spanning the CDR3 region. Sequencing of the amplicons was done on the Illumina HiSeq platform. The paper's data handling went like this. Synthetic template baselines were used to correct PCR bias computationally, reads within Hamming distance 2 were collapsed, and singletons that could not be merged were discarded. Reads were aligned to IMGT to assign V, D and J genes, CDR3 length, and insertions or deletions at six rearrangement sites. Within each subset, clonotype counts were normalized to sorted cell number, after which true diversity and Gini coefficients were computed with the tcR R package. Repertoire sharing was quantified using the overlap coefficient calculated on TCRB nucleotide sequences. As a proxy for the pre-selection repertoire, out-of-frame TCRB sequences from naive cells were analyzed. Imported from immuneACCESS, the table was reduced by TCRdb to in-frame sequences with V and J called. These copies leave out some clones; in studies compared against another copy, an unresolved V gene accounts for under half, and the cause of the remainder is not known. V, J and clone size reflect that table, while D and trimming were determined from the DNA. The sample contains 300,000 to 450,000 clones, about 20% of them found a single time. The ten biggest clones cover around 0.045% of the sample.

Here is what the overall study found, with its caveats: Naive, central memory and regulatory TCRB repertoires appeared more similar among patients than among healthy donors. Patients with type 1 diabetes made fewer insertions and deleted more nucleotides at VDJ recombination sites, implying thymic rearrangement abnormalities. Because small numbers of individuals were included in the HLA sub-analyses, any influence of HLA type on TCRB rearrangement was left unresolved. PCR may preferentially amplify shorter templates, but because patient and control samples were amplified and corrected together, any resulting skew would affect both groups equally. Type 1 diabetes patients showed a moderate but significant shortening of TCRB CDR3 length in all four CD4+ subsets. Because cDNA was sequenced instead of genomic DNA, activated cells with high expression could be over-represented, although the groups did not differ in activation or CD3 levels.

CDR3 length: 12 amino acids, cysteine to phenylalanine. Only the CDR3 DNA is retained, 36 bases long and in frame from the first base. Via the germline V gene (reference sequence), CDR1 is GTSNPN and CDR2 SVGIG. V gives up 2 bases and J gives up 8 bases, and the segment between their germline ends measures 12 bases. A word on this clone: Its antigen has not been determined. Per-base quality was not reported, and no clone a single base away is much larger than it.

Each donor gave one peripheral blood draw, averaging roughly 100 mL, which was collected into heparinised tubes. A BD FACSAria II and a panel including CD45RO, CCR7, CD25, CD127, CD95 and CD27 were used to sort naive, central memory, regulatory and stem cell-like memory CD4+ T cells. A purity above 98% was achieved for all sorted populations. PBMCs were isolated right away by Lymphoprep density gradient centrifugation and were stained directly, without culture. To minimize batch effects, samples were stained and sorted in pairs, one healthy donor with one patient per experiment. The material sequenced was naive CD4+ T cells from blood. This sample's cell subset or site label indicates: true naive CD4+ T cells. The rearrangement combines TRBV30 with TRBJ1-2, with a tentative D gene TRBD1 over 6 matching bases. This clonotype originated in a woman younger than 30 in good health. The CDR3 in this case is CAWSLGARGYTF. The bases read TGTGCCTGGAGTTTGGGGGCTCGGGGCTACACCTTC.